A selection of T cell receptor beta chains follows, all from one sample in a study of shared T cell receptors in the human thymus. TCRdb's copy holds only in-frame clones and misses some; the assay was immunoSEQ multiplex PCR. The table has hundreds of thousands of clones, approximately 85% seen once. The same sample was also used in a study of human thymus T cells.

Sequenced material: thymocytes. The receptors here all came from a girl under three years old with a congenital heart defect. Each CDR3 is given with its conserved first and last residue. The D gene is left open where the match is weak. Size tells how often a clone was seen (once, few, many) or the class of an expanded clone, and some rows leave it out.

CDR3 DNA: TGTGCCAGCAGCGTAACACCCGGCCTAGCGGTTACAGATACGCAGTATTTT; CDR3 protein: CASSVTPGLAVTDTQYF; J gene: TRBJ2-3; clone size: .; V gene: TRBV9; D gene: TRBD2
CDR3 DNA: TGTGCCAGTACCCCGAGGTTGGGGGCTTCCTTGGTTGAGAATCAGCCCCAGCATTTT; CDR3 protein: CASTPRLGASLVENQPQHF; J gene: TRBJ1-5; clone size: .; V gene: TRBV19; D gene: .
CDR3 DNA: TGTGCCAGCAGTTACGCCAATCAACAGTACAATGAGCAGTTCTTC; CDR3 protein: CASSYANQQYNEQFF; J gene: TRBJ2-1; clone size: .; V gene: TRBV6-6; D gene: .
CDR3 DNA: TGTGCCTGGAGTGGCTTTCCCCGGAGGATTGGAAACACCATATATTTT; CDR3 protein: CAWSGFPRRIGNTIYF; J gene: TRBJ1-3; clone size: .; V gene: TRBV30; D gene: .
CDR3 DNA: TGTGCCAGCAGCTTGAGCCCTGGGGCCAACGTCCTGACTTTC; CDR3 protein: CASSLSPGANVLTF; J gene: TRBJ2-6; clone size: .; V gene: TRBV11-2; D gene: .
CDR3 DNA: TGTGCCAGTAGTATAAAGCTGGGGCCGCGTGAAGCTTTCTTT; CDR3 protein: CASSIKLGPREAFF; J gene: TRBJ1-1; clone size: .; V gene: TRBV19; D gene: .
CDR3 DNA: TGCAGCGTTCGAGGTTCTGGTAAATACGAGCAGTACTTC; CDR3 protein: CSVRGSGKYEQYF; J gene: TRBJ2-7; clone size: .; V gene: TRBV29-1; D gene: .
CDR3 DNA: TGTGCCAGCAGTCCCCCCGGACTAGCAAGGCGCGAGCAGTACTTC; CDR3 protein: CASSPPGLARREQYF; J gene: TRBJ2-7; clone size: once; V gene: TRBV28; D gene: TRBD2
CDR3 DNA: TGTGCCAGCAGCCAACCCACAGGCTGGGGTACAACTAATGAAAAACTGTTTTTT; CDR3 protein: CASSQPTGWGTTNEKLFF; J gene: TRBJ1-4; clone size: .; V gene: TRBV4-2; D gene: .
CDR3 DNA: TGTGCCAGCAGTCCATCGACCGGGACAGTCTCCTACGAGCAGTACTTC; CDR3 protein: CASSPSTGTVSYEQYF; J gene: TRBJ2-7; clone size: .; V gene: TRBV27; D gene: TRBD1
CDR3 DNA: TGTGCCAGCAGCTTAGGGGGGGATTCACCCCTCCACTTT; CDR3 protein: CASSLGGDSPLHF; J gene: TRBJ1-6; clone size: .; V gene: TRBV11-2; D gene: .
CDR3 DNA: TGTGCCACCACAACTAGCGGGGGGCTGGGGACCCAGTACTTC; CDR3 protein: CATTTSGGLGTQYF; J gene: TRBJ2-5; clone size: .; V gene: TRBV15; D gene: TRBD2
CDR3 DNA: TGTGCCTTCTCTGTGAGCTCCTATAATTCACCCCTCCACTTT; CDR3 protein: CAFSVSSYNSPLHF; J gene: TRBJ1-6; clone size: .; V gene: TRBV30; D gene: .
CDR3 DNA: TGCGCCAGCAGCTTGTTGCCCTTAACAGGGGACACTGAAGCTTTCTTT; CDR3 protein: CASSLLPLTGDTEAFF; J gene: TRBJ1-1; clone size: .; V gene: TRBV5-1; D gene: TRBD1
CDR3 DNA: TGTGCCAGCAGGCAGGGGGCTCGCGGAGGCTACACCTTC; CDR3 protein: CASRQGARGGYTF; J gene: TRBJ1-2; clone size: .; V gene: TRBV6-5; D gene: TRBD1
CDR3 DNA: TGTGCCAGCAGTGAGATAACAGGGGTGAACACTGAAGCTTTCTTT; CDR3 protein: CASSEITGVNTEAFF; J gene: TRBJ1-1; clone size: .; V gene: TRBV6-1; D gene: TRBD1
CDR3 DNA: TGTGCCAGCAGTTTAGGACACCTACACTACAATGAGCAGTTCTTC; CDR3 protein: CASSLGHLHYNEQFF; J gene: TRBJ2-1; clone size: .; V gene: TRBV6-5; D gene: .
CDR3 DNA: TGTGCCAGCAGCTTAGGGGCCAGATGGGGCAATCAGCCCCAGCATTTT; CDR3 protein: CASSLGARWGNQPQHF; J gene: TRBJ1-5; clone size: .; V gene: TRBV7-2; D gene: .
CDR3 DNA: TGCGCCAGCAGGGGACTGCACTATGGCTACACCTTC; CDR3 protein: CASRGLHYGYTF; J gene: TRBJ1-2; clone size: .; V gene: TRBV5-1; D gene: .
CDR3 DNA: TGTGCCATCAAAAGACGGGACAGGGATGCAGATACGCAGTATTTT; CDR3 protein: CAIKRRDRDADTQYF; J gene: TRBJ2-3; clone size: .; V gene: TRBV10-3; D gene: TRBD1
CDR3 DNA: TGTGCCAGCAGCCCCGACAGGGGTTCCTACGAGCAGTACTTC; CDR3 protein: CASSPDRGSYEQYF; J gene: TRBJ2-7; clone size: .; V gene: TRBV6-5; D gene: TRBD1
CDR3 DNA: TGCGCCAGCAGTGAGTCGACTCGTGGGGCATCGGGGGGTCAGCCCCAGCATTTT; CDR3 protein: CASSESTRGASGGQPQHF; J gene: TRBJ1-5; clone size: .; V gene: TRBV10-2; D gene: .
CDR3 DNA: TGTGCCAGCAAGCTTCAGGGTAGCACTGAAGCTTTCTTT; CDR3 protein: CASKLQGSTEAFF; J gene: TRBJ1-1; clone size: .; V gene: TRBV13; D gene: .
CDR3 DNA: TGCAGCGTGGGGGGGGGAGGGTTTGATTTGGAGACCCAGTACTTC; CDR3 protein: CSVGGGGFDLETQYF; J gene: TRBJ2-5; clone size: .; V gene: TRBV29-1; D gene: TRBD2
CDR3 DNA: TGCGCCAGCAGACGCCGGGACAGGGGGATACCTTTCTTT; CDR3 protein: CASRRRDRGIPFF; J gene: TRBJ1-1; clone size: .; V gene: TRBV5-1; D gene: TRBD1
CDR3 DNA: TGCGCCAGCAGCCAAGAGGCGCCCCTTTCGACTCCTCAGCAGTACTTC; CDR3 protein: CASSQEAPLSTPQQYF; J gene: TRBJ2-7; clone size: .; V gene: TRBV4-3; D gene: .
CDR3 DNA: TGTGCCAGCAGTTCCTCAGGCCGTCTTGGCTACACCTTC; CDR3 protein: CASSSSGRLGYTF; J gene: TRBJ1-2; clone size: .; V gene: TRBV27; D gene: .
CDR3 DNA: TGTGCTAGTGGTTTGGTACAACGGAGGGGACTGGGACTATTCGACTACACCTTC; CDR3 protein: CASGLVQRRGLGLFDYTF; J gene: TRBJ1-2; clone size: .; V gene: TRBV12-5; D gene: .
CDR3 DNA: TGTGCCAGCAGCTTAGATCAGTATGCGGGGAGGTCACACATGAACACTGAAGCTTTCTTT; CDR3 protein: CASSLDQYAGRSHMNTEAFF; J gene: TRBJ1-1; clone size: .; V gene: TRBV11-2; D gene: .
CDR3 DNA: TGCGCCAGCAGCCTTCAAAACAGGGTGCCGTACAATGAGCAGTTCTTC; CDR3 protein: CASSLQNRVPYNEQFF; J gene: TRBJ2-1; clone size: few; V gene: TRBV5-1; D gene: .
CDR3 DNA: TGTGCCAGCAGCCAAGATAACAGGGAGGGGGAAGGTTCACCCCTCCACTTT; CDR3 protein: CASSQDNREGEGSPLHF; J gene: TRBJ1-6; clone size: .; V gene: TRBV14; D gene: .
CDR3 DNA: TGTGCCAGCAGTTCCTACATCCGGGACAGGGGTCTGAACACTGAAGCTTTCTTT; CDR3 protein: CASSSYIRDRGLNTEAFF; J gene: TRBJ1-1; clone size: .; V gene: TRBV28; D gene: TRBD1
CDR3 DNA: TGTGCCAGCAGTCCGAACCCCGGGACAGCCTTCTATGGCTACACCTTC; CDR3 protein: CASSPNPGTAFYGYTF; J gene: TRBJ1-2; clone size: .; V gene: TRBV28; D gene: TRBD1
CDR3 DNA: TGTGCCAGCAGCAAAGCTTGGGACAGCAACTACGAGCAGTACTTC; CDR3 protein: CASSKAWDSNYEQYF; J gene: TRBJ2-7; clone size: .; V gene: TRBV21-1; D gene: .
CDR3 DNA: TGTGCCAGCAGCAGCTCACGGGGGGGGTACACAGATACGCAGTATTTT; CDR3 protein: CASSSSRGGYTDTQYF; J gene: TRBJ2-3; clone size: .; V gene: TRBV11-3; D gene: TRBD2
CDR3 DNA: TGTGCCAGCAGCCCTGCGGTGACTAGTGACACCGGGGAGCTGTTTTTT; CDR3 protein: CASSPAVTSDTGELFF; J gene: TRBJ2-2; clone size: .; V gene: TRBV5-6; D gene: .
CDR3 DNA: TGTGCCAGCATCGGGGAATATGGCTACACCTTC; CDR3 protein: CASIGEYGYTF; J gene: TRBJ1-2; clone size: .; V gene: TRBV28; D gene: .
CDR3 DNA: TGTGCCAGCAGTTCGCATAGACAAAAAGAGACCCAGTACTTC; CDR3 protein: CASSSHRQKETQYF; J gene: TRBJ2-5; clone size: .; V gene: TRBV28; D gene: .
CDR3 DNA: TGCGCCAGCAGGCTACCGGGACAGGGGGGCTATGGCTACACCTTC; CDR3 protein: CASRLPGQGGYGYTF; J gene: TRBJ1-2; clone size: .; V gene: TRBV5-1; D gene: TRBD1
CDR3 DNA: TGTGCCAGCAGCCAGTTGGGCCCGAACACCTCCTATAATTCACCCCTCCACTTT; CDR3 protein: CASSQLGPNTSYNSPLHF; J gene: TRBJ1-6; clone size: .; V gene: TRBV14; D gene: .
CDR3 DNA: TGTGCCAGCAGCGCTGTTGGGGGGGGACTCACAGATACGCAGTATTTT; CDR3 protein: CASSAVGGGLTDTQYF; J gene: TRBJ2-3; clone size: .; V gene: TRBV9; D gene: TRBD2
CDR3 DNA: TGTGCCAGCAGCCGACTAGCGGGGGGGCCGAGCACAGATACGCAGTATTTT; CDR3 protein: CASSRLAGGPSTDTQYF; J gene: TRBJ2-3; clone size: .; V gene: TRBV7-2; D gene: TRBD2
CDR3 DNA: TGTGCCAGTAGCCTGGGGACAGGGGTGAGTGAAGCTTTCTTT; CDR3 protein: CASSLGTGVSEAFF; J gene: TRBJ1-1; clone size: .; V gene: TRBV19; D gene: TRBD1
CDR3 DNA: TGTGCCAGCAGCGTCAAGAAGAGGGGTAGCGGGGGGCCACCAGAGACCCAGTACTTC; CDR3 protein: CASSVKKRGSGGPPETQYF; J gene: TRBJ2-5; clone size: once; V gene: TRBV7-4; D gene: TRBD2
CDR3 DNA: TGCGCCAGCAGCTCCGGACAGGGGAAGAACATTCAGTACTTC; CDR3 protein: CASSSGQGKNIQYF; J gene: TRBJ2-4; clone size: .; V gene: TRBV5-1; D gene: TRBD1
CDR3 DNA: TGTGCCAGCAGCGTAGGAGTAGCGGGGGTCACAGATACGCAGTATTTT; CDR3 protein: CASSVGVAGVTDTQYF; J gene: TRBJ2-3; clone size: .; V gene: TRBV9; D gene: TRBD2
CDR3 DNA: TGTGCCAGCAGACCCAAAGGGCACCAGGGTCAGCCCCAGCATTTT; CDR3 protein: CASRPKGHQGQPQHF; J gene: TRBJ1-5; clone size: .; V gene: TRBV2; D gene: .
CDR3 DNA: TGTGCCAGCAGCTTAAGGACTGACGGGAAAGCTTTCTTT; CDR3 protein: CASSLRTDGKAFF; J gene: TRBJ1-1; clone size: once; V gene: TRBV11-3; D gene: .
CDR3 DNA: TGTGCCAGCAGTTACTCTAACACAGGGGTCCTATGCTTC; CDR3 protein: CASSYSNTGVLCF; J gene: TRBJ2-7; clone size: .; V gene: TRBV6-7; D gene: TRBD1
CDR3 DNA: TGTGCCAGCAGTTTCAAGGCCTGGCGGGGCTACACCTTC; CDR3 protein: CASSFKAWRGYTF; J gene: TRBJ1-2; clone size: .; V gene: TRBV28; D gene: .
CDR3 DNA: TGTGCCAGCAGTTACGGCATCCGGGAACCTGACTATGGCTACACCTTC; CDR3 protein: CASSYGIREPDYGYTF; J gene: TRBJ1-2; clone size: .; V gene: TRBV6-5; D gene: .
CDR3 DNA: TGTGCCAGCAGCTTGCCCCCATCTCAAACTTATGGCTACACCTTC; CDR3 protein: CASSLPPSQTYGYTF; J gene: TRBJ1-2; clone size: .; V gene: TRBV5-4; D gene: .